A selection of T cell receptor beta chains follows, all from one sample in a study of control samples from healthy donors and cancer patients. Here immunoSEQ multiplex PCR was the method, and the copy in TCRdb shows in-frame clones only, minus some. The sample lists approximately 58,000 clones, about 89% occurring once. The sequenced sample was PBMCs. These receptors were taken from a woman aged 60 to 75 with lung cancer. The CDR3 runs from the conserved cysteine through the conserved F or W. D genes are given only for firm matches. Size values are once, few and many counts, or a class for expanded clones, and some rows have none.

TRBV19	TRBJ1-4	-	few	CASNILGEKLFF	TGTGCCAGTAATATCCTTGGTGAAAAACTGTTTTTT
TRBV4-1	TRBJ1-4	-	-	CASSQAASAMGEKLFF	TGCGCCAGCAGCCAAGCGGCCAGCGCAATGGGTGAAAAACTGTTTTTT
TRBV20-1	TRBJ1-2	-	-	CSASGQKIGYTF	TGCAGTGCTAGTGGGCAGAAGATTGGCTACACCTTC
TRBV23-1	TRBJ2-7	-	-	CASTSSNSQNSYEQYF	TGCGCCAGCACCTCCTCCAACAGCCAAAACTCCTACGAGCAGTACTTC
TRBV7-3	TRBJ2-3	-	-	CASSKGSTDTQYF	TGTGCCAGCAGTAAAGGCAGCACAGATACGCAGTATTTT
TRBV2	TRBJ2-7	-	-	CASSINSASYEQYF	TGTGCCAGCTCTATCAACAGTGCCTCCTACGAGCAGTACTTC
TRBV28	TRBJ2-7	-	-	CASSLWGSSYEQYF	TGTGCCAGCAGTTTATGGGGCAGCTCCTACGAGCAGTACTTC
TRBV7-2	TRBJ2-7	TRBD1	-	CASSRPGTGYYEQYF	TGTGCCAGCAGCCGCCCCGGGACAGGGTACTACGAGCAGTACTTC
TRBV5-4	TRBJ2-6	-	-	CASSPTLVGISGANVLTF	TGTGCCAGCAGCCCTACCCTGGTCGGAATCTCTGGGGCCAACGTCCTGACTTTC
TRBV6-5	TRBJ2-2	TRBD2	-	CASTGTSGAGELFF	TGTGCCAGCACCGGGACTAGCGGGGCCGGGGAGCTGTTTTTT
TRBV5-1	TRBJ2-1	TRBD1	once	CASSLLQGAYNEQFF	TGCGCCAGCAGCTTGTTACAGGGGGCCTACAATGAGCAGTTCTTC
TRBV3-1/TRBV3-2	TRBJ1-1	-	-	CASSQATGPGRNTEAFF	TGTGCCAGCAGCCAGGCAACAGGGCCCGGCCGGAACACTGAAGCTTTCTTT
TRBV6-6	TRBJ2-1	-	-	CASSYLGEAYNEQFF	TGTGCCAGCAGTTACTTGGGGGAGGCATACAATGAGCAGTTCTTC
TRBV4-2	TRBJ2-1	-	-	CASSRVARSGRSVDEQFF	TGTGCCAGCAGCCGAGTTGCCCGGAGCGGGCGCTCAGTGGATGAGCAGTTCTTC
TRBV6-2/TRBV6-3	TRBJ2-1	-	-	CASSLQGIGEQFF	TGTGCCAGCAGCCTCCAGGGTATCGGGGAGCAGTTCTTC
TRBV7-9	TRBJ2-1	TRBD2	-	CASSRRLAGGDEQFF	TGTGCCAGCAGTCGTAGACTAGCGGGAGGGGATGAGCAGTTCTTC
TRBV20-1	TRBJ2-7	-	-	CSARDTRLQYF	TGCAGTGCTAGAGATACCCGGCTGCAGTACTTC
TRBV28	TRBJ1-2	-	once	CASSSPVFWDYGYTF	TGTGCCAGCAGTTCGCCGGTCTTCTGGGACTATGGCTACACCTTC